The 31 T cell receptor beta chains in this list originate from one sample, sequenced in a study of molecular identifiers for immune sequencing clone quantification. TCRdb independently ran MiXCR on the PCR reads; one entry per CDR3 protein. This sample carries about 510,000 distinct CDR3 sequences, 20% to 25% of them seen once, and the ten largest clones take more than 0.8%. The sequencing input was naive CD8+ T cells from blood, with Jurkat cell RNA spiked in. Subset in this sample: FACS-sorted CD8+CD4-CCR7+CD45RA+ naive T cells. Every receptor here comes from a human donor in good health. Some libraries in this study had Jurkat cell RNA spiked in.

This clonotype was seen many times. The CDR3 DNA reads TGTGCCAGCAGTAGGAACAGGGAGGTGAACACTGAAGCTTTCTTT. Encoded protein: CASSRNREVNTEAFF. The chain couples TRBV6-2 or TRBV6-3 to TRBJ1-1; perhaps TRBD1 as D (6 bases). The V end was cut by 5 bases, the J end by 0 bases, with 13 bases between. The CDR3 spans 15 residues. CDR1 MNHEY and CDR2 SVGEGT come from the germline V gene.

This clonotype has a handful of counts. The chain links TRBV9 to TRBJ2-7; tentatively, D is TRBD1 or TRBD2 (5 bases each). Germline CDR1 is SGDLS and CDR2 is YYNGEE. This CDR3 has 14 residues. Trimming shortened V by 3 bases and J by 5 bases, and 15 bases separated the two germline ends. The CDR3: CASSALGTGNEQYF. The CDR3 DNA reads as TGTGCCAGCAGCGCGTTAGGGACCGGGAACGAGCAGTACTTC.

This clonotype was counted only a few times. It may be a read error: a sequence one base away is much more abundant. This chain uses TRBV5-1 with TRBJ2-7; TRBD2 might be the D (6 bases). Germline CDR1 reads SGHRS; CDR2 reads YFSETQ. The germline V and J ends were trimmed by 4 bases and 5 bases, with 16 bases remaining between them. The CDR3 loop spans 14 amino acids. This CDR3 is CASSLRRGYDEQYF. The CDR3, as DNA: TGCGCCAGCAGCCTAAGACGGGGGTACGACGAGCAGTACTTC.

As for this clonotype: A read error is possible here, since a much larger clone lies one base away. The chain is built from TRBV30 and TRBJ2-3, with TRBD2 as a possible D gene (5 bases). Trimming left V 5 bases short and J 0 bases short, with 15 bases between. The CDR3 is 15 residues long. Looked up from germline, CDR1 is GTSNPN and CDR2 is SVGIG (reference sequence). The CDR3 nucleotides are TGTGCCTGGGGTGAGGGTTGGGCTAGCACAGATACGCAGTATTTT. Its protein product is CAWGEGWASTDTQYF. The full variable domain, with the rest looked up from reference TRBV30 and TRBJ2-3, is SQTIHQWPATLVQPVGSPLSLECTVEGTSNPNLYWYRQAAGRGLQLLFYSVGIGQISSEVPQNLSASRPQDRQFILSSKKLLLSDSGFYLCAWGEGWASTDTQYFGPGTRLTVL.

This chain connects TRBV9 to TRBJ2-5; the D gene could be TRBD1 or TRBD2 (5 bases each). Trimming left V 0 bases short and J 4 bases short, with 10 bases between. This CDR3 has 14 residues. Germline V gene lookup returns CDR1 SGDLS and CDR2 YYNGEE. The CDR3 region is CASSVAQGRETQYF. The CDR3 nucleotides read TGTGCCAGCAGCGTAGCTCAGGGACGAGAGACCCAGTACTTC.

This clonotype was recorded a few times. The rearrangement joins TRBV12-5 to TRBJ2-3, with D possibly TRBD1 on 6 matching bases. Germline CDR1 LGHNT, CDR2 FRNRAP. The CDR3 contains 15 residues. Trimming left V 3 bases short and J 2 bases short, with 12 bases between. CDR3 sequence (DNA): TGTGCTAGTGGTTTTTCGGCAGGGGTCACAGATACGCAGTATTTT. Translating gives CASGFSAGVTDTQYF.

This clonotype was observed many times. The chain joins TRBV14 to TRBJ2-3; D uncertain. Germline V gene lookup returns CDR1 SGHDN and CDR2 FVKESK. The CDR3 is 15 amino acids. Deletions cut 4 bases from V and 2 bases from J, with 13 bases between. The CDR3 coding sequence is TGTGCCAGCAGCCGTGAGGTCGGAGACACAGATACGCAGTATTTT. Protein product: CASSREVGDTDTQYF.

The table lists this clonotype with a few counts. The chain is built from TRBV4-1 and TRBJ2-7, with 7 bases fitting TRBD1. The CDR3 runs to 14 residues. Germline values: CDR1 MGHRA, CDR2 YSYEKL. Trimming took 1 base from V and 6 from J; bases not matched to a gene: 6. CDR3 sequence: CASSQVTGVGEQYF. For the CDR3, the DNA is TGCGCCAGCAGCCAAGTTACAGGGGTCGGCGAGCAGTACTTC.

This clonotype occurred a few times. The CDR3 is CASSLLQGSSYEQYF. The CDR3 DNA reads TGTGCCAGCAGTTTGTTACAGGGAAGCTCCTACGAGCAGTACTTC. The V and J genes are TRBV28 and TRBJ2-7; possibly TRBD1 for D (6 bases). Germline-derived CDR1 and CDR2 are MDHEN and SYDVKM. This CDR3 is built from 15 residues. V dropped 3 bases and J dropped 0 bases, with 12 bases sitting between them.

In this sample, this clonotype turned up many times. The V and J genes are TRBV5-4 and TRBJ2-3; D possibly corresponds to TRBD2 (5 bases). The CDR3 totals 16 residues. V lost 4 bases to trimming and J lost 2 bases, with 17 bases between them. Germline V gives CDR1 SGHNT, CDR2 YYREEE (reference sequence). This CDR3 reads CASSPRGKENTDTQYF. CDR3 coding DNA: TGTGCCAGCAGCCCCCGAGGGAAGGAAAACACAGATACGCAGTATTTT.

This rearrangement joins TRBV19 to TRBJ1-1; a weak D match, TRBD1 (5 bases). Germline V gene lookup returns CDR1 LNHDA and CDR2 SQIVND (reference sequence). This CDR3 has 13 amino acids. Trimming left V 3 bases short and J 4 bases short, with 9 bases between. Here the CDR3 DNA reads TGTGCCAGTAGTATGGGAGGGGTCACTGAAGCTTTCTTT. Translating it yields CASSMGGVTEAFF.

This clonotype was observed many times. The chain links TRBV20-1 to TRBJ2-5, with D possibly being TRBD2 (5 bases). Germline V lookup: CDR1 DFQATT, CDR2 SNEGSKA (reference sequence). The CDR3 extends over 12 amino acids. With 4 bases removed from V and 8 bases from J, the gap between germline ends came to 14 bases. The CDR3 protein is CSATTSGVTQYF. DNA for the CDR3: TGCAGTGCTACAACTAGTGGGGTAACCCAGTACTTC.

In its sample, this clonotype was seen many times. The V call is TRBV6-6, the J call TRBJ1-1; TRBD1 might be the D (5 bases). V was pared by 5 bases and J by 11 bases, with 24 bases between. Germline assignment: CDR1 MNHNY and CDR2 SVGAGI (reference sequence). The CDR3 sequence is 15 residues long. The CDR3: CASSVGVSNQGLAFF. Here the CDR3 DNA reads TGTGCCAGCAGTGTTGGGGTATCCAATCAGGGTCTGGCTTTCTTT.

The chain is built from TRBV12-3 or TRBV12-4 and TRBJ2-3; TRBD1 aligns across 10 bases. The V gene end was trimmed by 4 bases and the J gene end by 6 bases; junction bases not matched to a gene: 19. CDR3 length: 19 residues. As DNA, the CDR3 is TGTGCCAGCAGTTCGCACTGGGGAAGGACAGGGGGGATTAAGGATACGCAGTATTTT. It specifies CASSSHWGRTGGIKDTQYF.

This clonotype appeared many times. The chain recombines TRBV19 with TRBJ1-2, with D possibly being TRBD1 (6 bases). CDR1 is LNHDA and CDR2 is SQIVND in the germline V gene (reference sequence). The germline V and J ends were trimmed by 3 bases and 0 bases, with 11 bases remaining between them. This CDR3 is built from 15 residues. CDR3 loop: CASSIGTYANYGYTF. The CDR3 DNA sequence: TGTGCCAGTAGTATTGGGACATACGCTAACTATGGCTACACCTTC.

This clonotype was detected only a few times. The chain uses TRBV5-1 and TRBJ2-7, with a possible D match to TRBD2 (5 bases). The ends were cut back, 2 bases at V and 3 bases at J, with 15 bases in the middle. Germline V gives CDR1 SGHRS, CDR2 YFSETQ. The length of the CDR3 is 15 residues. This CDR3 reads CASSLFSGSNYEQYF. DNA for the CDR3: TGCGCCAGCAGCTTATTTTCGGGGTCTAACTACGAGCAGTACTTC.

This clonotype was counted many times. V and J are TRBV20-1 and TRBJ1-5, with D uncertain. Between the trimmed V and J ends, which lost 5 bases and 0 bases, there was a span of 11 bases. There are 14 residues in the CDR3. Germline CDR1 reads DFQATT; CDR2 reads SNEGSKA (reference sequence). CDR3 protein: CSASPAHSNQPQHF. For the CDR3, the DNA is TGCAGTGCTTCCCCGGCCCATAGCAATCAGCCCCAGCATTTT.

This clonotype was detected only once. This sequence joins TRBV3-1 and TRBJ2-1; the D gene is possibly TRBD2 (6 bases). V was pared by 4 bases and J by 9 bases, with 13 bases between. CDR3 length: 13 amino acids. Germline CDR1 and CDR2: LGHDT and YNNKEL (reference sequence). The CDR3 coding sequence is TGTGCCAGCAGCCTCACTAGCCCCGGTGAGCAGTTCTTC. It encodes CASSLTSPGEQFF.

This chain uses TRBV2 with TRBJ1-4, with D unclear. The CDR3 is made up of 16 amino acids. V was trimmed by 6 bases and J by 8 bases, leaving 22 bases between them. Germline assignment: CDR1 SNHLY and CDR2 FYNNEI. The CDR3 sequence: CASRPLGRDESEKLFF. DNA for the CDR3: TGTGCCAGCAGACCGCTGGGTAGGGATGAAAGCGAAAAACTGTTTTTT.

Many counts were recorded for this clonotype. The gene calls are TRBV20-1 and TRBJ2-7; 7 positions agree with TRBD2. V dropped 0 bases and J dropped 6; count of bases not matched to a gene: 11. This CDR3 comprises 15 residues. The V gene's germline CDR1 is DFQATT and CDR2 SNEGSKA (reference sequence). In nucleotides, the CDR3 is TGCAGTGCTAGAGATTCGGACCGACTAGCCATCGAGCAGTACTTC. Residues: CSARDSDRLAIEQYF.

In this sample, this clonotype turned up many times. The chain combines TRBV12-3 or TRBV12-4 with TRBJ1-1, with a possible D match to TRBD1 (5 bases). This CDR3 spans 13 amino acids. Trimming took 2 bases from V and 12 from J, leaving 16 bases between them. CDR3 in DNA: TGTGCCAGCAGTTTATCGGGGGGGGTAGGGACTTTCTTT. Protein: CASSLSGGVGTFF.

This clonotype was observed once. A much bigger clone sits one base away, suggesting this may be a read error. The genes are TRBV5-6 and TRBJ2-1, with D uncertain. The CDR3 runs 16 residues. Trimming took off 7 bases at V and 5 bases at J, with 22 bases between the two ends. Germline CDR1 and CDR2: SGHDT and YYEEEE. CDR3 nucleotide sequence: TGTGCCAGCGCCCGAGAAGGCGGCCCGCCCCACAATGAGCAGTTCTTC. Protein product: CASAREGGPPHNEQFF.

There are many counts of this clonotype. The V gene is TRBV7-6, the J gene TRBJ2-2; possibly TRBD2 for D (6 bases). Germline V gene data show CDR1 as SGHVS and CDR2 as FNYEAQ. V was cut by 5 bases and J by 4 bases, with 14 bases left in between. CDR3 length: 15 residues. The CDR3 region is CASSQVPGVTGELFF. The CDR3 nucleotides read TGTGCCAGCAGCCAGGTCCCGGGGGTCACCGGGGAGCTGTTTTTT.

This chain links TRBV20-1 with TRBJ2-5; D gene ambiguous. This CDR3 contains 12 residues. The V end was cut by 1 base, the J end by 2 bases, with 5 bases between. Germline V gene sequence: CDR1 DFQATT, CDR2 SNEGSKA (reference sequence). This CDR3 reads CSARGLQETQYF. DNA for the CDR3: TGCAGTGCTAGAGGTCTACAAGAGACCCAGTACTTC.

This chain uses TRBV6-2 or TRBV6-3 with TRBJ2-7; D is unresolved. The CDR3 is made up of 15 amino acids. The ends were cut back, 2 bases at V and 1 base at J, with 12 bases in the middle. The germline CDR1 and CDR2 sequences are MNHEY and SVGEGT. The CDR3 DNA reads as TGTGCCAGCAGTTACGATACTGACGATTCCTACGAGCAGTACTTC. Its translation is CASSYDTDDSYEQYF.

In this sample, this clonotype turned up many times. V and J are TRBV6-1 and TRBJ1-5; D not certain. Germline V lookup: CDR1 MNHNS, CDR2 SASEGT. The CDR3 is 15 residues long. Trimming took off 2 bases at V and 5 bases at J, with 13 bases between the two ends. The CDR3 region is CASSESGFGYQPQHF. CDR3 coding DNA: TGTGCCAGCAGTGAATCTGGGTTCGGGTATCAGCCCCAGCATTTT.

The rearrangement joins TRBV10-3 to TRBJ1-3; 8 bases are shared with TRBD1. Germline CDR1 is ENHRY and CDR2 is SYGVKD. The CDR3 consists of 15 residues. Trimming took 3 bases from V and 2 from J; bases not matched to a gene: 3. The CDR3 DNA sequence: TGTGCCATCAGTGACCCGGACAGGGCTGGAAACACCATATATTTT. It encodes CAISDPDRAGNTIYF.

This sequence joins TRBV6-2 or TRBV6-3 and TRBJ1-6; D may be TRBD1 (5 bases). CDR3 length: 14 amino acids. CDR1 MNHEY and CDR2 SVGEGT come from the germline V gene. V gave up 4 bases and J gave up 13 bases, with 17 bases separating them. The CDR3 sequence: CASSSEDRPWPLHF. The CDR3, as DNA: TGTGCCAGCAGTTCCGAAGACAGACCGTGGCCCCTCCACTTT.

This clonotype was seen many times. The V gene is TRBV11-2, the J gene TRBJ2-7; no reliable D call. This CDR3 region has 15 residues. CDR1 is SGHAT, CDR2 FQNNGV, per germline. Trimming pared 5 bases from V and 3 bases from J, leaving 17 bases between. CDR3 residues: CASSNLADIVYEQYF. The DNA of the CDR3 is TGTGCCAGCAGCAACCTTGCGGATATCGTCTACGAGCAGTACTTC.

Remarks on this clonotype: At one end the junction does not follow the germline gene, possibly because of a read error. The CDR3 DNA follows: TGCAGTGGCAGAGATAGGGGGGATTTTCAAGAGATCCAGTACTTC. Translated: CSGRDRGDFQEIQYF. The chain combines TRBV20-1 with TRBJ2-5; either TRBD1 or TRBD2 may supply D (6 bases each). The CDR3 sequence is 15 residues long. Germline assignment: CDR1 DFQATT and CDR2 SNEGSKA (reference sequence).

This clonotype was counted many times. The chain carries TRBV20-1 and TRBJ2-3; 9 bases line up with TRBD2. The V gene's germline CDR1 is DFQATT and CDR2 SNEGSKA (reference sequence). The V gene end was trimmed by 5 bases and the J gene end by 1 base; junction bases not matched to a gene: 13. This CDR3 is 17 amino acids long. The CDR3 sequence is CSALVRPRTSGTDTQYF. The CDR3 nucleotides are TGCAGTGCTCTTGTTCGACCCCGGACTAGCGGCACAGATACGCAGTATTTT.